The T cell receptor (beta chain) under discussion was sequenced for a study of T cell repertoires in cytomegalovirus infection. Study overall: The authors used CMV epitopes that were HLA-C-restricted (recently identified) and HLA-B-restricted (well studied). Evidence of both CMV infection and a matching HLA type came from public TCR beta signatures. Study-wide results and limits: Dominant in the ex vivo response were TCR beta clonotypes restricted by HLA-C and specific for CMV. CMV carriers having the relevant HLA were flagged by cumulative public TCR beta family frequency.

Germline CDR1 reads LNHDA; CDR2 reads SQIVND (reference sequence). The ends were cut back, 0 bases at V and 2 bases at J, with 14 bases in the middle. This CDR3 is 17 amino acids long. About this clonotype: Its antigen is undetermined.

Using its own MiXCR run on the reads, TCRdb lists one record per CDR3 protein. The sample has around 300,000 distinct CDR3 sequences, around 25% seen once. This sequence was found in a human donor in good health (CMV status not recorded). Some clones in this sample may be carry-over from other donors' samples. The sequencing here drew on cultured PBMCs, taken from culture after CMV antigen stimulation. V usage is TRBV19 and J usage is TRBJ2-1; D is ambiguous. CDR3 nucleotide sequence: TGTGCCAGTAGTATAGATCCGGCAGGTGGCACCTACAATGAGCAGTTCTTC. As protein: CASSIDPAGGTYNEQFF. The full variable domain, in which reference TRBV19 and TRBJ2-1 provide the parts outside the CDR3, is DGGITQSPKYLFRKEGQNVTLSCEQNLNHDAMYWYRQDPGQGLRLIYYSQIVNDFQKGDIAEGYSVSREKKESFPLTVTSAQKNPTAFYLCASSIDPAGGTYNEQFFGPGTRLTVL.